The T cell receptor beta chain under discussion was sequenced for a study of OX40 agonist ivuxolimab in advanced cancers. Study overall: Past anti-PD-1, anti-PD-L1 or anti-CTLA-4 therapy was accepted, and 40% had received some. Study outcomes and limitations: By week 6 at 0.1 to 3.0 mg/kg, blood CD4+ and CD8+ T cells had expanded clonally. The study found among the lowest clonal expansion in partial responders at 0.1-3.0 mg/kg.

Sequencing was performed with immunoSEQ multiplex PCR; in TCRdb, only in-frame clones are kept and a portion is missing. The sample consists of 45,000 to 60,000 clones, 70% to 85% of them appearing once. V lost 7 bases, J lost 0 bases, and 7 bases lay in between. The germline V gene has CDR1 SGHTA and CDR2 FQGTGA. The CDR3 sequence is 13 residues long. About this clone itself: The antigen is undetermined.

Samples of blood were obtained at baseline, on cycle 4 day 1, and on cycle 7 day 1. The V and J genes are TRBV7-3 and TRBJ1-3; no firm D call. The receptor's source is an adult with an advanced solid tumor such as melanoma, head and neck, liver or kidney cancer. Here the sequenced sample was CD4+ or CD8+ T cells sorted from blood, taken in a trial of the OX40 agonist ivuxolimab. The CDR3 spells CASKGPSGNTIYF. The CDR3 DNA follows: TGTGCCAGCAAAGGGCCCTCTGGAAACACCATATATTTT.